What follows is one T cell receptor beta chain and its context. Between the trimmed V and J ends, which lost 5 bases and 5 bases, there was a span of 9 bases. Germline values: CDR1 MNHNY, CDR2 SVGAGI (reference sequence). The CDR3 sequence is 12 residues long. The protocol was immunoSEQ multiplex PCR, while the TCRdb copy is restricted to in-frame clones and leaves out a portion. In the table there are approximately 81,000 clones, 70% to 90% of which are singletons. This sample stems from a study of technical replicates of blood from a handful of donors. Sequencing used PBMCs. The rearrangement joins TRBV6-6 to TRBJ1-2, with a tentative D call TRBD1 (5 bases). The clonotype originates from a human donor in good health. Some clones in this sample may be carry-over from other donors' samples. Here the CDR3 reads CASSNPGYGYTF. CDR3 DNA sequence: TGTGCCAGCAGTAACCCAGGGTATGGCTACACCTTC.